This TCR beta chain was recorded in a study of cytomegalovirus exposure and HLA in healthy donors. Losses at the gene ends were 3 bases for V and 3 bases for J; bases not matched to a gene: 12. The CDR3 consists of 17 residues. From germline, CDR1 is SEHNR and CDR2 FQNEAQ (reference sequence). Vbeta (60) and Jbeta (13) primers were used in the PCR. The protocol was immunoSEQ multiplex PCR, while the TCRdb copy is restricted to in-frame clones and leaves out a portion. The data hold about 120,000 clones, with roughly 80% observed a single time. Sequencing was carried out using PBMCs. The rearrangement uses TRBV7-9 and TRBJ2-7, with 9 bases aligning to TRBD1. This clonotype was sampled from a female donor in good health and CMV-seropositive. CDR3 loop: CASSFGISGQGGYEQYF. In DNA, the CDR3 is TGTGCCAGCAGCTTTGGTATTTCGGGACAGGGAGGCTACGAGCAGTACTTC.